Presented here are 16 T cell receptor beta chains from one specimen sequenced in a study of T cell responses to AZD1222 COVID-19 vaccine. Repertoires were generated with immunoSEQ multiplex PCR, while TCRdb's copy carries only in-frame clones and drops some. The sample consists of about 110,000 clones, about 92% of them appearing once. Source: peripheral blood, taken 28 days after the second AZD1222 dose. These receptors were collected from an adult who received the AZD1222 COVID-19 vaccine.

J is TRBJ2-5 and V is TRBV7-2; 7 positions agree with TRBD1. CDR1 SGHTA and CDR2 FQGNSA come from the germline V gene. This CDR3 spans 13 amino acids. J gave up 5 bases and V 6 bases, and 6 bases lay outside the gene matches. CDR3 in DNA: TGTGCCAGCAGTCGACAGGGCGGGGAGACCCAGTACTTC. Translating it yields CASSRQGGETQYF.

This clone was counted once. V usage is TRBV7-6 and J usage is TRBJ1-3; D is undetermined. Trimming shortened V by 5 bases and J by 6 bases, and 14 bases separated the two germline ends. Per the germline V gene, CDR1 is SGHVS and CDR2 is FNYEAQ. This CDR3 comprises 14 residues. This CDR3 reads CASSLGDGVNTIYF. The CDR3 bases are TGTGCCAGCAGCCTAGGAGACGGGGTAAACACCATATATTTT.

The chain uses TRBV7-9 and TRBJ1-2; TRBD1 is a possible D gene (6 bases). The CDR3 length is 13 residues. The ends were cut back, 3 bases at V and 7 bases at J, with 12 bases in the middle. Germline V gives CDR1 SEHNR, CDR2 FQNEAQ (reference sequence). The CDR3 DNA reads TGTGCCAGCAGCTTTCTGGGACAAGGTGGCTACACCTTC. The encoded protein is CASSFLGQGGYTF.

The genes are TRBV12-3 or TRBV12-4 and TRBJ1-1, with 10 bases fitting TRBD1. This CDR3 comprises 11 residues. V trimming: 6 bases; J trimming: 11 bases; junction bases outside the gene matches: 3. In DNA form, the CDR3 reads TGTGCCAGCAGCGACAGGGGGCCGGCTTTCTTT. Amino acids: CASSDRGPAFF.

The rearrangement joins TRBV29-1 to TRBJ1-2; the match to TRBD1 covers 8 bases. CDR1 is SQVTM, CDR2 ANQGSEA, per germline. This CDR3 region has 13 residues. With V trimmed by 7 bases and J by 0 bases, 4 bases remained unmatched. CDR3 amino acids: CSAGQGANYGYTF. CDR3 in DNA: TGCAGCGCCGGACAGGGAGCTAACTATGGCTACACCTTC.

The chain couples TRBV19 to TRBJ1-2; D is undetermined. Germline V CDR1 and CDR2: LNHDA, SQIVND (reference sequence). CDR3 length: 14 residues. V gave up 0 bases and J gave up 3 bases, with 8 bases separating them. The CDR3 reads CASSIERTDYGYTF. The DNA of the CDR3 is TGTGCCAGTAGTATAGAACGGACGGACTATGGCTACACCTTC. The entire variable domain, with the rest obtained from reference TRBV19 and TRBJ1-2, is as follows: DGGITQSPKYLFRKEGQNVTLSCEQNLNHDAMYWYRQDPGQGLRLIYYSQIVNDFQKGDIAEGYSVSREKKESFPLTVTSAQKNPTAFYLCASSIERTDYGYTFGSGTRLTVV.

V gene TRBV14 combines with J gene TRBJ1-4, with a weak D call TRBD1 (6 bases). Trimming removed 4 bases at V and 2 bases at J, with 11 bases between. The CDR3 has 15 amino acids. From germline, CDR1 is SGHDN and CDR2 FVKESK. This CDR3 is CASSPRGATNEKLFF. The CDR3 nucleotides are TGTGCCAGCAGCCCCCGGGGGGCCACTAATGAAAAACTGTTTTTT.

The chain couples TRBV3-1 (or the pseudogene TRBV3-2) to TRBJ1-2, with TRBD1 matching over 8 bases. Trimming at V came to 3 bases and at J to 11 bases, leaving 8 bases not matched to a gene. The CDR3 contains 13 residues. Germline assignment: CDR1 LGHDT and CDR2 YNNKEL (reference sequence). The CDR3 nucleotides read TGTGCCAGCAGCCACGTCTTTACAGGGGGGTACACCTTC. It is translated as CASSHVFTGGYTF.

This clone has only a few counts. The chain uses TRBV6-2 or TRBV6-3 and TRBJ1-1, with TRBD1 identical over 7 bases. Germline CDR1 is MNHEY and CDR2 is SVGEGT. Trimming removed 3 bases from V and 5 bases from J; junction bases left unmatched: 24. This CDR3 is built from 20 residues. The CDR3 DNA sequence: TGTGCCAGCAGTTATGGGTGGGGGAGGGGGCCTACGGCGCTTGCGACTGAAGCTTTCTTT. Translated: CASSYGWGRGPTALATEAFF.

The CDR3 DNA sequence: TGTGCCAGCAGCTCCCGGACAGGGGCGGAAGATACGCAGTATTTT. Translation gives CASSSRTGAEDTQYF. The chain uses TRBV7-3 and TRBJ2-3; 9 nucleotides agree with TRBD1. Per germline, CDR1 SGHTA and CDR2 FQGTGA. The junction had 7 bases not matched to a gene; V was cut back by 4 bases and J by 5 bases. This CDR3 region has 15 residues.

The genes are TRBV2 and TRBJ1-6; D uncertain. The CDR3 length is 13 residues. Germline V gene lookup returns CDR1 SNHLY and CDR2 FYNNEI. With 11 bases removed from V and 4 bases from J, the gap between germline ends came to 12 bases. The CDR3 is CAGLAQYNSPLHF. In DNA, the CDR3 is TGTGCCGGCCTGGCACAGTATAATTCACCCCTCCACTTT. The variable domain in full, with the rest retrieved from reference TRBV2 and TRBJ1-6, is EPEVTQTPSHQVTQMGQEVILRCVPISNHLYFYWYRQILGQKVEFLVSFYNNEISEKSEIFDDQFSVERPDGSNFTLKIRSTKLEDSAMYFCAGLAQYNSPLHFGNGTRLTVT.

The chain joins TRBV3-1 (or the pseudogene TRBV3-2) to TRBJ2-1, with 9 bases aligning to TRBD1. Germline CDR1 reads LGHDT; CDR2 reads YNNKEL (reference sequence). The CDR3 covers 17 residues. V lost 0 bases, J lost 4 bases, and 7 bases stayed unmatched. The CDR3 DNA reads TGTGCCAGCAGCCAAGATCGTAGGACAGGGGAGTACAATGAGCAGTTCTTC. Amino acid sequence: CASSQDRRTGEYNEQFF.

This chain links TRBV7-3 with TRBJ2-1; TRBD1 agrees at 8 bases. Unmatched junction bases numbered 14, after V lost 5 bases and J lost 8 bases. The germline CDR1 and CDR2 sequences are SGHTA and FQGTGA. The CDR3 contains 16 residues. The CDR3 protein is CASSKGGTGVIYEQFF. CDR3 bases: TGTGCCAGCAGCAAAGGGGGGACAGGTGTAATCTATGAGCAGTTCTTC.

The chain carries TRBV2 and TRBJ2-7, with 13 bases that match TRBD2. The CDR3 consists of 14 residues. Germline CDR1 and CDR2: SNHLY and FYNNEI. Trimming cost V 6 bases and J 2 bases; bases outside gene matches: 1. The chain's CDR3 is CASRGLAGTYEQYF. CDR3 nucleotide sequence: TGTGCCAGCAGGGGACTAGCGGGGACCTACGAGCAGTACTTC.

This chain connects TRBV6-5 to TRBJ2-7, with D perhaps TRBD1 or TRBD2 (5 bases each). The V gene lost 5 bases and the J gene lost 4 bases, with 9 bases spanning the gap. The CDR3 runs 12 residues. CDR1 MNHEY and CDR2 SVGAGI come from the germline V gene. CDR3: CASSTGPYEQYF. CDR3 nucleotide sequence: TGTGCCAGCAGTACGGGACCGTACGAGCAGTACTTC.

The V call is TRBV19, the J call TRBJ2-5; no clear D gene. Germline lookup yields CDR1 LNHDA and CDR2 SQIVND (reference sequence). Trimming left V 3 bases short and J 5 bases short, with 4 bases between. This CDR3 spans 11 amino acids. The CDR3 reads CASSIQETQYF. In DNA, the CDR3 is TGTGCCAGTAGTATCCAGGAGACCCAGTACTTC. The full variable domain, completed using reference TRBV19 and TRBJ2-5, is DGGITQSPKYLFRKEGQNVTLSCEQNLNHDAMYWYRQDPGQGLRLIYYSQIVNDFQKGDIAEGYSVSREKKESFPLTVTSAQKNPTAFYLCASSIQETQYFGPGTRLLVL.